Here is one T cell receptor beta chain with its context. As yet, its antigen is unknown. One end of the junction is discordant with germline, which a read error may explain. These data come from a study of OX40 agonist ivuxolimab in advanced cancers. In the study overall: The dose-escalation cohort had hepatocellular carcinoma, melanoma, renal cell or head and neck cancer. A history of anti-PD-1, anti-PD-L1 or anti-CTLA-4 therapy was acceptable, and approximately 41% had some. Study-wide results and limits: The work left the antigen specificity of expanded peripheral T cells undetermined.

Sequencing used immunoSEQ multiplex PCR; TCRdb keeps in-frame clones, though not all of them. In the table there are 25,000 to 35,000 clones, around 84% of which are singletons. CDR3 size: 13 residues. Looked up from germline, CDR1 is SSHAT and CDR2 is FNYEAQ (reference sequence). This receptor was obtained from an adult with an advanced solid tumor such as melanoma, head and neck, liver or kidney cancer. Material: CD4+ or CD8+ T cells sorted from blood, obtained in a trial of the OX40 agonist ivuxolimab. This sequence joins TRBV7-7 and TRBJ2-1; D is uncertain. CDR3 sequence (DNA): TGTGCTAGCAGTCGGACGGTATACAATGAGCAGTTCTTC. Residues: CASSRTVYNEQFF.